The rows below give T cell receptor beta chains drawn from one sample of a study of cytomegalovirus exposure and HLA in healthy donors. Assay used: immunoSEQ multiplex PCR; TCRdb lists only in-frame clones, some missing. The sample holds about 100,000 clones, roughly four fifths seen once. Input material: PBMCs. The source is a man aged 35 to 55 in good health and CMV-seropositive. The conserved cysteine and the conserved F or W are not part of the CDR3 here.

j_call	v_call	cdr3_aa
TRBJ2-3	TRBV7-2	ASRLLRTDTQY
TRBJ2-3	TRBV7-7	ASSKTSAMTDTQY
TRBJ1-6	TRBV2	ASSEGRVNSPLH
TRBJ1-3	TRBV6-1	ASSVNADTIY
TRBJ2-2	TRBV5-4	ASRLQDGGPAPTGELF
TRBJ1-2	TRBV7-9	ASSLGQGRNYGYT
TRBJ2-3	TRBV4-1	ASSQGGAGGGTDTQY
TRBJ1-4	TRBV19	ASSFPQTGRGEKLF
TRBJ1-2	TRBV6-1	ASSESDGIENYGYT
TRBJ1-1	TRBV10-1	ASSVTPGGEAF
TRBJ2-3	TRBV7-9	SSSSGLAGGSDTQY
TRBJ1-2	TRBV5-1	ASSRGVEGYGYT
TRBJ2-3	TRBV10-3	AITEQGAADTQY
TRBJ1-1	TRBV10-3	AISEAVMNTEAF
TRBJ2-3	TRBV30	ACSSGRKRTDTQY
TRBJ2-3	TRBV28	ASSLTGNTDTQY
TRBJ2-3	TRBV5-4	ASSLISGRASDTQY
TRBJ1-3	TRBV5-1	ASSSGDSGNTIY
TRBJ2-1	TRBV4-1	ASSQDPGLAGVYNEQF
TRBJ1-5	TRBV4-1	ASSQEGQGAGQPQH
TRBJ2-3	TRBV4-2	ASSQDPGLAADTQY
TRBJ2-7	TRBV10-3	AISRQGPTYEQY
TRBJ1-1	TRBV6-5	ASSYDSKALREAF
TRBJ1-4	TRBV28	ASSFAAVYNEKLF
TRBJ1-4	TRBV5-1	ASSLQGTTNEKLF
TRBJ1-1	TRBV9	ASSATGFTEAF
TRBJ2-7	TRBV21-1	ASSKVSRTSSSYEQY
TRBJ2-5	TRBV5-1	ASSYGQGVGETQY
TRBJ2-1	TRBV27	ASSPRAAHNEQF
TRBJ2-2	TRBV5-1	ASSLLGELF
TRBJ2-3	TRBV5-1	ASSLIPPLAGNTDTQY
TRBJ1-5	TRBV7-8	ASSLRAGGLLNQPQH
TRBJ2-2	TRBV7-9	ASSEPTGELFTGELF
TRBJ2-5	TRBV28	ASSLPEKETQY
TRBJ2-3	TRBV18	ASSPRTGTDTQY
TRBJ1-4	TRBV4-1	ASSQGQGAGNEKLF
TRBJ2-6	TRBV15	ATSRGASGANGLT
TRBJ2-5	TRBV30	AWSGGGREDQETQY
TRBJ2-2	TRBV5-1	ASRGSGNTGELF
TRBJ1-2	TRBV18	ASSPGGNYGYT
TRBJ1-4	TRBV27	ASSLQGSEKLF
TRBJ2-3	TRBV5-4	ASSLGGSGGPTDTQY
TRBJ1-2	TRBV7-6	ASSPRAAGQKNNYGYT
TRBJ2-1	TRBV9	ASSVDGYFRNEQF
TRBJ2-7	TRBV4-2	ASSPQIAGGEQY
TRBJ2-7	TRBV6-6	ASSYSESQWYEQY